These 16 T cell receptor beta chains came from one sample sequenced in a study of T cell changes during pregnancy in multiple sclerosis. TCRdb keeps only in-frame clones here, not all; method: immunoSEQ multiplex PCR. The table lists approximately 61,000 clones, around 90% of them singletons. The source material was peripheral blood, sampled in the first trimester of pregnancy. Receptors originate from a female donor in good health, enrolled as a control in a pregnancy study.

The rearrangement links TRBV7-9 to TRBJ1-1, with 9 positions matching TRBD1. Unmatched junction bases numbered 10, after V lost 2 bases and J lost 3 bases. This CDR3 contains 17 residues. In germline, CDR1 is SEHNR, CDR2 FQNEAQ (reference sequence). The CDR3 DNA reads TGTGCCAGCAGCTTACCCCGCGGACAGGGGAGAGACACTGAAGCTTTCTTT. It codes for CASSLPRGQGRDTEAFF.

The chain is built from TRBV5-1 and TRBJ2-1; 8 bases line up with TRBD2. Germline values: CDR1 SGHRS, CDR2 YFSETQ. Losses at the gene ends were 0 bases for V and 7 bases for J; bases not matched to a gene: 12. The CDR3 is 17 residues long. The CDR3 DNA is TGCGCCAGCAGCTTGGGTTCCTCCAGCGGGAGAAGTAATGAGCAGTTCTTC. Encoded protein: CASSLGSSSGRSNEQFF.

The J gene is TRBJ1-4, the V gene TRBV7-9; D is unclear. The germline CDR1 and CDR2 sequences are SEHNR and FQNEAQ (reference sequence). The CDR3 covers 15 residues. Trimming shortened V by 4 bases and J by 0 bases, and 9 bases separated the two germline ends. CDR3 sequence (DNA): TGTGCCAGCAGCTCCCGAGGTGCAACTAATGAAAAACTGTTTTTT. Amino acid sequence: CASSSRGATNEKLFF.

The chain uses TRBV21-1 and TRBJ1-5; the table's D call of TRBD1 was not tested on the DNA. TRBV21-1 is reported as a pseudogene. CDR3 length: 13 residues. CDR3: CAIIAGVSQPQHF. The CDR3, as DNA: TGTGCCATCATAGCAGGGGTGAGTCAGCCCCAGCATTTT.

The chain links TRBV4-2 to TRBJ1-2; 8 positions match TRBD1. V lost 0 bases and J lost 7; bases outside the gene matches: 10. The CDR3 consists of 16 residues. Germline assignment: CDR1 LGHNA and CDR2 YNFKEQ. As DNA, the CDR3 is TGTGCCAGCAGCCAAGAGGTGGGACAGGCCACCACTGGCTACACCTTC. Protein: CASSQEVGQATTGYTF.

This clone was seen only once. The chain uses TRBV19 and TRBJ2-1, with TRBD1 identical over 8 bases. Germline-derived CDR1 and CDR2 are LNHDA and SQIVND (reference sequence). J was trimmed by 5 bases and V by 7 bases; bases with no gene match: 10. The CDR3 is 15 amino acids. CDR3 region: CASNQDRESNNEQFF. The CDR3 nucleotides are TGTGCCAGTAATCAGGACAGGGAGTCGAACAATGAGCAGTTCTTC.

V gene TRBV29-1 combines with J gene TRBJ1-2; 8 positions agree with TRBD1. The CDR3 runs 12 residues. Per the germline V gene, CDR1 is SQVTM and CDR2 is ANQGSEA. Losses at the gene ends were 7 bases for V and 4 bases for J; bases not matched to a gene: 5. The DNA for the CDR3 is TGCAGCGGGACAGGGATTGGCTATGGCTACACCTTC. Translation gives CSGTGIGYGYTF.

The chain links TRBV19 to TRBJ1-1; 7 bases map to TRBD1. Germline CDR1 reads LNHDA; CDR2 reads SQIVND (reference sequence). CDR3 length: 15 amino acids. V shed 1 base and J 5 bases; nucleotides not matched to a gene: 7. CDR3 amino acids: CASSIVETGRTEAFF. The CDR3 bases are TGTGCCAGTAGTATAGTTGAGACAGGGCGGACTGAAGCTTTCTTT.

The chain joins TRBV4-3 to TRBJ2-7, with 8 bases identical to TRBD2. The trim removed 0 bases at V and 4 bases at J, leaving 8 bases unmatched. From germline, CDR1 is LGHNA and CDR2 YSLEER. There are 16 residues in the CDR3. CDR3 sequence: CASSQELREVLYEQYF. The CDR3 region has the DNA TGCGCCAGCAGCCAAGAGTTGCGGGAGGTTTTGTACGAGCAGTACTTC.

This clone was counted between two and nine times. V gene TRBV5-6 combines with J gene TRBJ2-5; 8 nucleotides align to TRBD1. The ends lost 4 bases at V and 5 bases at J; junction bases unmatched: 10. This CDR3 comprises 15 residues. Germline V gene data show CDR1 as SGHDT and CDR2 as YYEEEE. For the CDR3, the DNA is TGTGCCAGCAGCCAAGACAGGGGCCCCGGGGAGACCCAGTACTTC. The encoded protein is CASSQDRGPGETQYF.

This clone is a singleton in its sample. The chain carries TRBV6-1 and TRBJ2-7, with 10 bases lining up with TRBD2. Germline-derived CDR1 and CDR2 are MNHNS and SASEGT. The CDR3 has 14 residues. J gave up 3 bases and V 7 bases, and 6 bases lay outside the gene matches. The CDR3 here is CASIRPSGSYEQYF. The CDR3 DNA reads as TGTGCCAGCATTAGGCCTAGCGGGAGCTACGAGCAGTACTTC.

The gene calls are TRBV5-1 and TRBJ2-1, with 10 bases aligning to TRBD2. Per germline, CDR1 SGHRS and CDR2 YFSETQ. CDR3 length equals 16 residues. J was trimmed by 7 bases and V by 4 bases; bases with no gene match: 11. The CDR3 here is CASSRAPSGRENEQFF. Here the CDR3 DNA reads TGCGCCAGCAGCCGTGCGCCTAGCGGGAGAGAAAATGAGCAGTTCTTC.

DNA for the CDR3: TGTGCCAGCTCGTTCAAGAACACTGAAGCTTTCTTT. It specifies CASSFKNTEAFF. The J gene is TRBJ1-1, the V gene TRBV18; D is uncertain. This CDR3 region has 12 residues. The germline V gene has CDR1 KGHSH and CDR2 LQKENI. V was cut by 6 bases and J by 1 base, with 6 bases left in between.

This chain joins TRBV5-6 and TRBJ1-2; 9 bases map to TRBD1. CDR1 SGHDT and CDR2 YYEEEE come from the germline V gene. V dropped 4 bases and J dropped 8; count of bases not matched to a gene: 6. This CDR3 is 13 amino acids long. CDR3 sequence: CASSQGTGQGYTF. CDR3 nucleotides: TGTGCCAGCAGCCAAGGGACAGGGCAAGGCTACACCTTC.

This clone has a handful of counts. The same CDR3 is also encoded by other DNA sequences in this sample. This sequence joins TRBV2 and TRBJ1-1; D is undetermined. In germline, CDR1 is SNHLY, CDR2 FYNNEI. This CDR3 comprises 13 residues. Trimming took 4 bases from V and 1 from J, leaving 7 bases between them. The CDR3 protein is CASSGQPNTEAFF. The CDR3 DNA reads as TGTGCCAGCAGTGGACAACCGAACACTGAAGCTTTCTTT. Based on the CDR3 plus reference TRBV2 and TRBJ1-1, the full variable domain is EPEVTQTPSHQVTQMGQEVILRCVPISNHLYFYWYRQILGQKVEFLVSFYNNEISEKSEIFDDQFSVERPDGSNFTLKIRSTKLEDSAMYFCASSGQPNTEAFFGQGTRLTVV.

The gene calls are TRBV11-2 and TRBJ2-7, with D hard to call. The germline V gene has CDR1 SGHAT and CDR2 FQNNGV. The CDR3 totals 13 residues. Trimming pared 5 bases from V and 6 bases from J, leaving 14 bases between. CDR3 DNA sequence: TGTGCCAGCAGCGAGTGGAGTTTAAGCGAGCAGTACTTC. It is translated as CASSEWSLSEQYF.